The clone carrying this T cell receptor (beta chain) was observed many times. The germline V gene has CDR1 SQVTM and CDR2 ANQGSEA. The CDR3 runs 14 residues. V was trimmed by 4 bases and J by 0 bases, leaving 10 bases between them. Preparation of the TCRbeta library used unique molecular identifiers. TCRdb re-derived calls from the PCR reads in MiXCR, one entry per CDR3 protein. The sample lists around 200,000 distinct CDR3 sequences, approximately 6.6% occurring once. The data were obtained in a study of T-cell reconstitution after alpha-beta-depleted transplantation in children. The source of this sequence is a human donor who donated a stem cell graft to a child with Wiskott-Aldrich syndrome. This chain links TRBV29-1 with TRBJ2-4; no definite D call. This sample comprised PBMCs from the stem cell graft donor, obtained from the stem cell graft. Here the CDR3 reads CSVGGRVAKNIQYF. CDR3 sequence (DNA): TGCAGCGTTGGTGGTAGAGTAGCCAAAAACATTCAGTACTTC.